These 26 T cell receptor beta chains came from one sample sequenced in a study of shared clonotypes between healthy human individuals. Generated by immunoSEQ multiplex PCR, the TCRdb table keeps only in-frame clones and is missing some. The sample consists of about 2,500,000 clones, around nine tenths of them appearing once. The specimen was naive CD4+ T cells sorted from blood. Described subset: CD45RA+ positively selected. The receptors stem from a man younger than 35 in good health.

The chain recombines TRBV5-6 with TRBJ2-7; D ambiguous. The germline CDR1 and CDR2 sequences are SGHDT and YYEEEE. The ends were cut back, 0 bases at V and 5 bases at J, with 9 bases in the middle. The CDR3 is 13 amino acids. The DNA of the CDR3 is TGTGCCAGCAGCTTGGAGGGTGAAAACGAGCAGTACTTC. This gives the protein CASSLEGENEQYF. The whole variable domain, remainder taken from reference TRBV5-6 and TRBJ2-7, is DAGVTQSPTHLIKTRGQQVTLRCSPKSGHDTVSWYQQALGQGPQFIFQYYEEEERQRGNFPDRFSGHQFPNYSSELNVNALLLGDSALYLCASSLEGENEQYFGPGTRLTVT.

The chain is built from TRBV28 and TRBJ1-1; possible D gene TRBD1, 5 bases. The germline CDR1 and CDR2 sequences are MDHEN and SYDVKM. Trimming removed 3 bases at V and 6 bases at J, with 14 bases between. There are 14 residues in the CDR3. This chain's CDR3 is CASSLVRGRSEAFF. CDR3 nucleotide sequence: TGTGCCAGCAGTTTGGTGAGGGGAAGGTCTGAAGCTTTCTTT.

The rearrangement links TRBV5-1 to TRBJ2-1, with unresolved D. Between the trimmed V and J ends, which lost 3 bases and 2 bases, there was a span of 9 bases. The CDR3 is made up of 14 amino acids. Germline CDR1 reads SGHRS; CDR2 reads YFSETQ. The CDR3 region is CASSSVGTYNEQFF. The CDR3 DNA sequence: TGCGCCAGCAGCTCGGTGGGGACCTACAATGAGCAGTTCTTC. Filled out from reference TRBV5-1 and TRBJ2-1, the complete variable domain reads KAGVTQTPRYLIKTRGQQVTLSCSPISGHRSVSWYQQTPGQGLQFLFEYFSETQRNKGNFPGRFSGRQFSNSRSEMNVSTLELGDSALYLCASSSVGTYNEQFFGPGTRLTVL.

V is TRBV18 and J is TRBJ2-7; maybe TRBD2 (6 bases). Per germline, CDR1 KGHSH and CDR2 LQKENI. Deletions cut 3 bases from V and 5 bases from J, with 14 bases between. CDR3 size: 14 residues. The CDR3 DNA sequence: TGTGCCAGCTCACCGCAGACGGGGGAGGACGAGCAGTACTTC. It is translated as CASSPQTGEDEQYF.

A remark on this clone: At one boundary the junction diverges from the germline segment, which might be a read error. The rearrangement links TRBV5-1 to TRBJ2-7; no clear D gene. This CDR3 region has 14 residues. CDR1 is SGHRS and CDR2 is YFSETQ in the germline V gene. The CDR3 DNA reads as TGTGCCAGCAGCTTGCAAGGGATCTCCTACGAGCAGTACTTC. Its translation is CASSLQGISYEQYF.

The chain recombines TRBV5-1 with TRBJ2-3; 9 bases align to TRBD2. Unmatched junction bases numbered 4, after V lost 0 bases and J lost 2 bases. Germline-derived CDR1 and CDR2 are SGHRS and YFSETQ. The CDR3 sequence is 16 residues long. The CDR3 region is CASSLASGTYTDTQYF. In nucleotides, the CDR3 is TGCGCCAGCAGCTTGGCTAGCGGGACCTACACAGATACGCAGTATTTT. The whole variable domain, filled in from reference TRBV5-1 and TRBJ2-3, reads KAGVTQTPRYLIKTRGQQVTLSCSPISGHRSVSWYQQTPGQGLQFLFEYFSETQRNKGNFPGRFSGRQFSNSRSEMNVSTLELGDSALYLCASSLASGTYTDTQYFGPGTRLTVL.

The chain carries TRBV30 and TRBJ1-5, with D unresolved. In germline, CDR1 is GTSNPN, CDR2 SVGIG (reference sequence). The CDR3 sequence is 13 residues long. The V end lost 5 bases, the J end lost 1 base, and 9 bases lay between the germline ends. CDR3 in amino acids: CAWGGKSNQPQHF. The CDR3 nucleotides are TGTGCCTGGGGAGGGAAAAGCAATCAGCCCCAGCATTTT.

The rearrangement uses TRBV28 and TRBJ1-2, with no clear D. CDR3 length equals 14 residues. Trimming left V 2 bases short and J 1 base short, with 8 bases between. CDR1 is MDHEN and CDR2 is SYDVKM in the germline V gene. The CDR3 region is CASSLEHRNYGYTF. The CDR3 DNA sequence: TGTGCCAGCAGTTTAGAACACCGTAACTATGGCTACACCTTC.

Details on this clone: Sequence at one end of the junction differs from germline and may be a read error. The CDR3 loop reads CASSTRQGVRYGYTF. For the CDR3, the DNA is TGTGCTAGCAGCACCCGACAGGGTGTGAGGTATGGCTACACCTTC. J is TRBJ1-2 and V is TRBV7-7; TRBD1 matches at 7 bases. Germline V gene data show CDR1 as SSHAT and CDR2 as FNYEAQ (reference sequence). This CDR3 has 15 residues.

The CDR3 DNA reads TGCGCCAGCAGCCAATTACAGGGGGCTAATGAAAAACTGTTTTTT. Translating gives CASSQLQGANEKLFF. The V and J genes are TRBV4-1 and TRBJ1-4; 8 positions agree with TRBD1. The CDR3 length is 15 residues. Germline V gene data show CDR1 as MGHRA and CDR2 as YSYEKL. Trimming removed 2 bases from V and 3 bases from J; junction bases left unmatched: 2.

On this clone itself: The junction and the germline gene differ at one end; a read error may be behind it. This chain's CDR3 is CTSSLRGQGILHF. CDR3 DNA sequence: TGTACCAGCAGTTTAAGGGGGCAGGGGATCCTCCACTTT. The chain is built from TRBV27 and TRBJ1-6, with TRBD1 matching over 7 bases. Per the germline V gene, CDR1 is MNHEY and CDR2 is SMNVEV (reference sequence). This CDR3 comprises 13 residues.

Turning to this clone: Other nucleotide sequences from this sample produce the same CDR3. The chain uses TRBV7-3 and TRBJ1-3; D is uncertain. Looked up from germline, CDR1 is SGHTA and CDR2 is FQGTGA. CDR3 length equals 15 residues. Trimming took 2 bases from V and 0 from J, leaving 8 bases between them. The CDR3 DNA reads TGTGCCAGCAGCTTAGGCGGCGGCTCTGGAAACACCATATATTTT. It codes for CASSLGGGSGNTIYF. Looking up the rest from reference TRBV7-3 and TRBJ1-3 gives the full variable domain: GAGVSQTPSNKVTEKGKYVELRCDPISGHTALYWYRQSLGQGPEFLIYFQGTGAADDSGLPNDRFFAVRPEGSVSTLKIQRTERGDSAVYLCASSLGGGSGNTIYFGEGSWLTVV.

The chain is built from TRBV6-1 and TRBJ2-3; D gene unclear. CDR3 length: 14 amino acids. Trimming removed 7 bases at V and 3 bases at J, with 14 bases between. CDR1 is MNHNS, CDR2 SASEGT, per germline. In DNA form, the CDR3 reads TGTGCCAGCAACCAGGTCCCGGCAACAGATACGCAGTATTTT. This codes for CASNQVPATDTQYF.

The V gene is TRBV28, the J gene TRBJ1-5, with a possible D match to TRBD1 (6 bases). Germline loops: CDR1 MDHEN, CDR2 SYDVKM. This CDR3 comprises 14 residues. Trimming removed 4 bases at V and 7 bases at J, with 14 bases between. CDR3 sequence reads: CASSSGTPGQPQHF. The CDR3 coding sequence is TGTGCCAGCAGTTCAGGGACACCCGGGCAGCCCCAGCATTTT.

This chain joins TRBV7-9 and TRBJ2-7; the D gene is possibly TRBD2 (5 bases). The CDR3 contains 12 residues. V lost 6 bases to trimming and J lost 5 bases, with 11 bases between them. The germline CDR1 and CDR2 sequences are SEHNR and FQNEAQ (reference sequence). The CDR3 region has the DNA TGTGCCAGCAGGGCGGAGGCCAACGAGCAGTACTTC. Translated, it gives CASRAEANEQYF.

CDR3 protein: CASSSLRQGTDGYTF. CDR3 DNA sequence: TGTGCCAGCAGTTCCCTCCGACAGGGTACAGATGGCTACACCTTC. The chain links TRBV28 to TRBJ1-2; 7 bases align to TRBD1. Germline CDR1 and CDR2: MDHEN and SYDVKM. The CDR3 contains 15 residues. Unmatched junction bases numbered 11, after V lost 4 bases and J lost 6 bases.

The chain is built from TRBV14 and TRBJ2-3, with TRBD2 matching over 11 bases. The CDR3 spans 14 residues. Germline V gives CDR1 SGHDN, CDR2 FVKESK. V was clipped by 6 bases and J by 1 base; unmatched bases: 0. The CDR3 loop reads CASSSGGGTDTQYF. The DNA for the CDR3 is TGTGCCAGCAGTAGCGGGGGGGGCACAGATACGCAGTATTTT.

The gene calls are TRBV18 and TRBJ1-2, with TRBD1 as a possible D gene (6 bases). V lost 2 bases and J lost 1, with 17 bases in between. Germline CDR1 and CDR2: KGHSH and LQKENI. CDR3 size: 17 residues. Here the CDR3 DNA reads TGTGCCAGCTCACCAACGACAGGCGACCCTGTTAACTATGGCTACACCTTC. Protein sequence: CASSPTTGDPVNYGYTF. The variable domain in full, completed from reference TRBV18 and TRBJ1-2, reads NAGVMQNPRHLVRRRGQEARLRCSPMKGHSHVYWYRQLPEEGLKFMVYLQKENIIDESGMPKERFSAEFPKEGPSILRIQQVVRGDSAAYFCASSPTTGDPVNYGYTFGSGTRLTVV.

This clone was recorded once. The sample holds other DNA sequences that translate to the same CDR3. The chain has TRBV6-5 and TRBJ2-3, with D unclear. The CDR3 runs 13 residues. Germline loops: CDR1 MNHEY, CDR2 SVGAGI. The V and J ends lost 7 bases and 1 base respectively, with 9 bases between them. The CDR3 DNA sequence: TGTGCCAGCACCCTCCCGGGCACAGATACGCAGTATTTT. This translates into CASTLPGTDTQYF.

The CDR3 bases are TGCGCCAGCAGTCAATCTAAAGTCAGGGATCGGGAAGACGAGCAGTACTTC. It codes for CASSQSKVRDREDEQYF. The J gene is TRBJ2-7, the V gene TRBV23-1, with D perhaps TRBD1 or TRBD2 (5 bases each). TRBV23-1 is sorted into the ORF group, with uncertain function. CDR3 length: 17 residues. The ends were cut back, 0 bases at V and 5 bases at J, with 20 bases in the middle.

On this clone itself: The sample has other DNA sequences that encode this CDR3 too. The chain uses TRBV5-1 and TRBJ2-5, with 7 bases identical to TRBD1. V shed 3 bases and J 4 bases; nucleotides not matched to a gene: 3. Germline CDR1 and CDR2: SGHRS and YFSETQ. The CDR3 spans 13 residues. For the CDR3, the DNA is TGCGCCAGCAGCTCGACAGGGACAGAGACCCAGTACTTC. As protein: CASSSTGTETQYF. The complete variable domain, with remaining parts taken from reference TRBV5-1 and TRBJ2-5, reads KAGVTQTPRYLIKTRGQQVTLSCSPISGHRSVSWYQQTPGQGLQFLFEYFSETQRNKGNFPGRFSGRQFSNSRSEMNVSTLELGDSALYLCASSSTGTETQYFGPGTRLLVL.

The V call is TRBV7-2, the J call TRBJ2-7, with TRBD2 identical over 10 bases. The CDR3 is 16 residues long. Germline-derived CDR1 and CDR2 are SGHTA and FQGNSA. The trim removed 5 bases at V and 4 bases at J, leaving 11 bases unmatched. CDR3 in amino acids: CASSTVVAGGYYEQYF. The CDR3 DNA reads TGTGCCAGCAGCACCGTGGTAGCGGGAGGATATTACGAGCAGTACTTC.

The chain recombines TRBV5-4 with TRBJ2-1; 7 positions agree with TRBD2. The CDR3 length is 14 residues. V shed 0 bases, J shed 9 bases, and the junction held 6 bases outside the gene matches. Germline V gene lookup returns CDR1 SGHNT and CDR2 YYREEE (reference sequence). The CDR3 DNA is TGTGCCAGCAGCTTGGAGATACTAGCGCGTGAGCAGTTCTTC. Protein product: CASSLEILAREQFF.

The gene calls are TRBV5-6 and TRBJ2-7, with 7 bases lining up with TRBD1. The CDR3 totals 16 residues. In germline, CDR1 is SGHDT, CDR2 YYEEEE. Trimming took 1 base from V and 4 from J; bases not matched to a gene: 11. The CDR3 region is CASSLRSGTEIYEQYF. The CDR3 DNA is TGTGCCAGCAGCTTGCGGTCCGGGACAGAGATTTACGAGCAGTACTTC. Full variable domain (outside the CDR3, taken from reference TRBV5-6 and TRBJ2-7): DAGVTQSPTHLIKTRGQQVTLRCSPKSGHDTVSWYQQALGQGPQFIFQYYEEEERQRGNFPDRFSGHQFPNYSSELNVNALLLGDSALYLCASSLRSGTEIYEQYFGPGTRLTVT.

Here the CDR3 DNA reads TGTGCCAGTAGTGGAGGACAGTTTCAGCAAGAGACCCAGTACTTC. Its protein product is CASSGGQFQQETQYF. The chain is built from TRBV19 and TRBJ2-5; TRBD1 is a possible D gene (6 bases). The V and J ends lost 5 bases and 2 bases respectively, with 15 bases between them. Per germline, CDR1 LNHDA and CDR2 SQIVND (reference sequence). This CDR3 spans 15 amino acids.

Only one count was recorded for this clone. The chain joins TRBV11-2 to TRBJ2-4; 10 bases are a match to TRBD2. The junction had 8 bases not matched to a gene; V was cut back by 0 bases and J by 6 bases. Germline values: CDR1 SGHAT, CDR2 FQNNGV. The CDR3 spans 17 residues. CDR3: CASSLDPSGRAGNIQYF. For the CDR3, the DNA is TGTGCCAGCAGCTTAGATCCAAGCGGGAGGGCGGGAAACATTCAGTACTTC.